This paragraph reports one TCR beta chain. This sample is drawn from a study of blood T cell repertoires in COVID-19. Study details: From the United States, Italy and Spain came samples of acute and convalescent COVID-19.

Original data processing: Nucleated cell counts were estimated from reference gene primer amplification. Only in-frame clones appear in the TCRdb table, and some are missing; sequencing was by immunoSEQ multiplex PCR. That table gives V, J and clone size, and the DNA gave D and trimming. This table holds some 350,000 clones, approximately 86% found once. CDR1 and CDR2 (germline): SGHAT, FQNNGV. This CDR3 contains 14 residues. The V segment lost 4 bases and the J segment 2 bases; nucleotides outside the gene matches: 4. The TCR comes from a human donor in a cohort sampled during active COVID-19. V usage is TRBV11-2 and J usage is TRBJ1-2; TRBD1 aligns across 7 bases. Sequencing was carried out using peripheral blood. The CDR3 loop reads CASSSRQGNYGYTF. Here the CDR3 DNA reads TGTGCCAGCAGCTCTCGACAGGGAAACTATGGCTACACCTTC.